Listed below are T cell receptor beta chains from one sample, sequenced in a study of T cells in narcolepsy. Using immunoSEQ multiplex PCR, the repertoire was profiled, and TCRdb retains in-frame clones only, with some absent. The data show some 25,000 clones, about 80% seen once. The material sequenced was CD45RA- memory CD4+ T cells from PBMCs. The receptors here all came from a human donor with narcolepsy. The CDR3 runs from the conserved cysteine through the conserved F or W. Each record gives: clone size, V gene, D gene, J gene, CDR3 protein, CDR3 DNA. A D gene is named only where the DNA matches it firmly. Clone size, where shown, is once, few, many, or a class for clones that have expanded.

.	TRBV5-1	TRBD2	TRBJ2-1	CASSSRASGNNEQFF	TGCGCCAGCAGCTCCCGGGCTAGCGGAAACAATGAGCAGTTCTTC
.	TRBV6-5	TRBD1	TRBJ1-2	CASSFNRGSMGYTF	TGTGCCAGCAGTTTTAACAGGGGGTCTATGGGCTACACCTTC
.	TRBV9	.	TRBJ1-1	CASSVGGELNTEAFF	TGTGCCAGCAGCGTAGGTGGGGAACTAAACACTGAAGCTTTCTTT
.	TRBV6-1	.	TRBJ2-7	CASKDSRPSYEQYF	TGTGCCAGCAAGGACAGCCGACCCTCCTACGAGCAGTACTTC
few	TRBV11-2	.	TRBJ2-5	CASSRQRGPQETQYF	TGTGCCAGCAGCAGGCAGAGGGGCCCCCAAGAGACCCAGTACTTC
.	TRBV6-5	TRBD1	TRBJ1-2	CASSPGQTYGYTF	TGTGCCAGCAGCCCGGGACAGACATATGGCTACACCTTC
.	TRBV11-2	.	TRBJ1-5	CASSPGTKHSNQPQHF	TGTGCCAGCAGCCCCGGGACAAAGCATAGCAATCAGCCCCAGCATTTT
.	TRBV30	.	TRBJ2-1	CALLRGEQFF	TGTGCCTTGCTCAGGGGAGAGCAGTTCTTC
.	TRBV7-6	TRBD1	TRBJ1-1	CASSRPPGQVFTEAFF	TGTGCCAGCAGTCGACCTCCGGGACAGGTTTTCACTGAAGCTTTCTTT
.	TRBV19	.	TRBJ1-2	CASSIAGSNYGYTF	TGTGCCAGTAGTATCGCGGGATCTAACTATGGCTACACCTTC
.	TRBV11-2	.	TRBJ2-4	CASSFQHYSKNIQYF	TGTGCCAGCAGCTTCCAACATTACTCCAAAAACATTCAGTACTTC
.	TRBV2	.	TRBJ2-7	CASSPGGYEQYF	TGTGCCAGCAGCCCCGGGGGATACGAGCAGTACTTC
once	TRBV19	TRBD1	TRBJ1-2	CASRRQGGYGYTF	TGTGCCAGTAGACGACAGGGCGGCTATGGCTACACCTTC
.	TRBV6-5	.	TRBJ1-4	CATRSIGAIGKLFF	TGTGCCACCAGATCAATAGGGGCAATTGGAAAACTGTTTTTT
.	TRBV11-2	.	TRBJ2-7	CASRSTATYEQYF	TGTGCCAGCAGGTCAACAGCGACCTACGAGCAGTACTTC
.	TRBV5-1	.	TRBJ1-2	CASSLARPAYNYGYTF	TGCGCCAGCAGCTTGGCCAGACCGGCGTATAACTATGGCTACACCTTC
.	TRBV2	.	TRBJ1-5	CASSGQALYSNQPQHF	TGTGCCAGCAGTGGACAGGCCCTCTATAGCAATCAGCCCCAGCATTTT
once	TRBV7-2	TRBD2	TRBJ2-5	CASTPGAGGPETQYF	TGTGCCAGCACCCCGGGGGCGGGGGGGCCGGAGACCCAGTACTTC
.	TRBV6-1	.	TRBJ1-2	CASSDAGPYGYTF	TGTGCCAGCAGTGATGCGGGGCCCTATGGCTACACCTTC
.	TRBV15	TRBD2	TRBJ2-1	CATSSATSDQQFF	TGTGCCACCAGCAGTGCTACTAGCGACCAGCAGTTCTTC